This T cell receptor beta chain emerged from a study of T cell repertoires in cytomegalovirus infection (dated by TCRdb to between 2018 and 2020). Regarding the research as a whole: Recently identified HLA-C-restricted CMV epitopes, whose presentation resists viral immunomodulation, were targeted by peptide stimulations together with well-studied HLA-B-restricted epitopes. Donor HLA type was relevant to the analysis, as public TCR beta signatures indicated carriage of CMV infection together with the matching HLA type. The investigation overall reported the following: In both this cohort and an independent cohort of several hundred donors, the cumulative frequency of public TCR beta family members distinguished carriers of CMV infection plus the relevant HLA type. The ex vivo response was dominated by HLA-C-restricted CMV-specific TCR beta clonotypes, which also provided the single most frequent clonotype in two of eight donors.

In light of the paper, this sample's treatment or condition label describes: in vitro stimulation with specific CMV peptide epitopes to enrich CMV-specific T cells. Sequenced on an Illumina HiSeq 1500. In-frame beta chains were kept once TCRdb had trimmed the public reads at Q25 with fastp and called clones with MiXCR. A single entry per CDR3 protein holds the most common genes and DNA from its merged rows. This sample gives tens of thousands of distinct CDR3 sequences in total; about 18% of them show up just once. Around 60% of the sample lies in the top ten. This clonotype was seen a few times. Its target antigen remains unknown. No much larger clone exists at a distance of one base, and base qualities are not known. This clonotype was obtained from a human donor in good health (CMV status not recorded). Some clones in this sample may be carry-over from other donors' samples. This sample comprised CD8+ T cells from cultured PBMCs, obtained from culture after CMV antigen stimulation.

The DNA sequence reads TGTGCCAGCAGCTTAGACACTGGGGAGTCAAGTCCGAACACCGGGGAGCTGTTTTTT. Its translation reads: CASSLDTGESSPNTGELFF. The V gene is TRBV7-9 and the J gene is TRBJ2-2; a tentative D match to TRBD2 spans 5 bases. From the germline V gene (reference sequence), CDR1 is SEHNR and CDR2 is FQNEAQ. From the cysteine up to the phenylalanine, the CDR3 has a length of 19 residues. The DNA shown is the 57-base CDR3, in frame from base 1. V is reduced by 1 base and J by 0 bases, leaving a spacing of 18 bases between them.